These 22 T cell receptor beta chains were sequenced from one sample in a study of T-cell memory formation after mild COVID-19. One entry per CDR3 protein results from TCRdb running MiXCR on the 5' RACE reads. This sample has around 370,000 distinct CDR3 sequences; approximately 21% occur once, and the top ten carry approximately 12%. The specimen was PBMCs or a T cell subset sorted from them (not recorded which). These receptors were obtained from an adult woman who had mild COVID-19 (a few samples of this study predate the infection). Cell type and time point are not known.

This clonotype was observed a handful of times. This chain joins TRBV6-6 and TRBJ2-3; D tentatively reads TRBD1 or TRBD2 (6 bases each). V was trimmed by 7 bases and J by 0 bases, leaving 11 bases between them. The germline V gene has CDR1 MNHNY and CDR2 SVGAGI (reference sequence). This CDR3 contains 14 residues. CDR3 DNA sequence: TGTGCCAGCAAAGGGGGGATTAGCACAGATACGCAGTATTTT. This encodes CASKGGISTDTQYF.

The DNA for the CDR3 is TGCAGCGGAAGGTTGGATAACTATGGCTACACCTTC. Its protein is CSGRLDNYGYTF. The genes are TRBV29-1 and TRBJ1-2; D is undetermined. CDR1 SQVTM and CDR2 ANQGSEA come from the germline V gene. V lost 7 bases and J 1 base, leaving 10 bases between the germline ends. The CDR3 extends over 12 amino acids.

This chain links TRBV6-2 or TRBV6-3 with TRBJ2-5, with D unresolved. Trimming removed 5 bases from V and 0 bases from J, with 10 bases in between. The CDR3 extends over 14 amino acids. Germline V lookup: CDR1 MNHEY, CDR2 SVGEGT. In DNA, the CDR3 is TGTGCCAGCAGTGGCGGAGCGTACCAAGAGACCCAGTACTTC. This translates into CASSGGAYQETQYF.

The chain employs TRBV7-9 and TRBJ2-7; possible D gene TRBD1, 6 bases. The CDR3 has 15 residues. Germline-derived CDR1 and CDR2 are SEHNR and FQNEAQ (reference sequence). V lost 1 base to trimming and J lost 4 bases, with 14 bases between them. The DNA for the CDR3 is TGTGCCAGCAGCTTAGGGCAGGGACAACTATACGAGCAGTACTTC. The encoded protein is CASSLGQGQLYEQYF.

This chain links TRBV6-2 or TRBV6-3 with TRBJ1-5; maybe TRBD1 (5 bases). The CDR3 covers 13 residues. Germline CDR1 and CDR2: MNHEY and SVGEGT. V was clipped by 2 bases and J by 10 bases, with 12 bases between them. DNA for the CDR3: TGTGCCAGCAGTTACGGAGGGACGAGACCCCAGCATTTT. Residues: CASSYGGTRPQHF.

The gene calls are TRBV7-2 and TRBJ2-3; TRBD2 matches 8 bases. Germline CDR1 SGHTA, CDR2 FQGNSA. The CDR3 spans 18 residues. Trimming cost V 3 bases and J 1 base; bases outside gene matches: 12. The CDR3 sequence is CASSLGTGLVSGTDTQYF. In DNA, the CDR3 is TGTGCCAGCAGCTTGGGCACGGGACTAGTATCGGGCACAGATACGCAGTATTTT.

This clonotype was recorded a few times. The rearrangement links TRBV20-1 to TRBJ2-7; tentative D call: TRBD1 (6 bases). This CDR3 comprises 15 residues. The ends were cut back, 5 bases at V and 3 bases at J, with 20 bases in the middle. Germline V CDR1 and CDR2: DFQATT, SNEGSKA (reference sequence). This CDR3 reads CSAATPGDPVYEQYF. The CDR3 bases are TGCAGTGCTGCCACCCCAGGGGACCCAGTCTACGAGCAGTACTTC.

This clonotype has just a few counts. The chain links TRBV3-1 to TRBJ1-1; possible D gene TRBD1, 5 bases. Germline V gene sequence: CDR1 LGHDT, CDR2 YNNKEL (reference sequence). The CDR3 runs to 12 residues. The ends were cut back, 8 bases at V and 6 bases at J, with 13 bases in the middle. The CDR3 DNA is TGTGCCAGCTCCACGGGGGGGGCTGAAGCTTTCTTT. Protein sequence: CASSTGGAEAFF.

The V call is TRBV24-1, the J call TRBJ1-2; a possible D gene is TRBD1 (5 bases). This CDR3 contains 14 residues. Germline V lookup: CDR1 KGHDR, CDR2 SFDVKD. Trimming shortened V by 4 bases and J by 8 bases, and 16 bases separated the two germline ends. CDR3 sequence: CATSDQTQGKGYTF. The CDR3, as DNA: TGTGCCACCAGTGACCAGACCCAGGGAAAAGGCTACACCTTC.

The rearrangement joins TRBV10-3 to TRBJ1-5; D unresolved. The CDR3 consists of 15 residues. V lost 0 bases and J lost 0, with 6 bases in between. The V gene's germline CDR1 is ENHRY and CDR2 SYGVKD. This CDR3 is CAISESGSSNQPQHF. The CDR3 coding sequence is TGTGCCATCAGTGAGTCAGGGTCTAGCAATCAGCCCCAGCATTTT.

This clonotype was found many times. V usage is TRBV3-1 and J usage is TRBJ2-4; no definite D call. V dropped 4 bases and J dropped 9 bases, with 16 bases sitting between them. From germline, CDR1 is LGHDT and CDR2 YNNKEL (reference sequence). This CDR3 is built from 14 residues. The CDR3 DNA follows: TGTGCCAGCAGCCTATGGACCAAAAGGAGCATTCAGTACTTC. Its translation: CASSLWTKRSIQYF.

This clonotype has a handful of counts. A junction end diverges from the germline sequence, so it may reflect a read error. This chain joins TRBV6-2 or TRBV6-3 and TRBJ1-1; D gene ambiguous. Germline V gives CDR1 MNHEY, CDR2 SVGEGT. This CDR3 comprises 13 residues. DNA of the CDR3: TGTGCCAGCAGTTACACCTCGGACCCCATAATAGCGTTT. Protein: CASSYTSDPIIAF.

The chain uses TRBV29-1 and TRBJ2-1; D is unresolved. This CDR3 has 13 residues. Deletions cut 5 bases from V and 2 bases from J, with 10 bases between. Germline-derived CDR1 and CDR2 are SQVTM and ANQGSEA. Here the CDR3 reads CSVHKGTYNEQFF. The CDR3 DNA sequence: TGCAGCGTTCACAAGGGAACCTACAATGAGCAGTTCTTC.

The chain links TRBV4-1 to TRBJ1-1, with TRBD1 identical over 8 bases. The CDR3 contains 15 residues. Germline trimming cut 3 bases from V and 1 base from J; bases unmatched to any gene: 4. The germline gives CDR1 MGHRA, CDR2 YSYEKL. Here the CDR3 reads CASSQVGQGNTEAFF. CDR3 DNA: TGCGCCAGCAGCCAGGTCGGACAGGGGAACACTGAAGCTTTCTTT.

The chain recombines TRBV7-9 with TRBJ2-7; 7 nucleotides line up with TRBD2. CDR1 SEHNR and CDR2 FQNEAQ come from the germline V gene (reference sequence). V shed 2 bases and J 6 bases; nucleotides not matched to a gene: 13. The CDR3 runs 16 residues. The CDR3 nucleotides are TGTGCCAGCAGCTTACCCCTCTTGGGAGGGGAGGTCGAGCAGTACTTC. It yields the protein CASSLPLLGGEVEQYF.

This clonotype has a count of ten or more. The chain recombines TRBV5-4 with TRBJ2-7; the D is unclear. Germline V gene data show CDR1 as SGHNT and CDR2 as YYREEE (reference sequence). The CDR3 consists of 14 residues. The germline V and J ends were trimmed by 1 base and 5 bases, with 13 bases remaining between them. In nucleotides, the CDR3 is TGTGCCAGCAGCTTGTTTCAACGGCGAGACGAGCAGTACTTC. It is translated as CASSLFQRRDEQYF. Full variable domain (remainder filled in from reference TRBV5-4 and TRBJ2-7): ETGVTQSPTHLIKTRGQQVTLRCSSQSGHNTVSWYQQALGQGPQFIFQYYREEENGRGNFPPRFSGLQFPNYSSELNVNALELDDSALYLCASSLFQRRDEQYFGPGTRLTVT.

This chain connects TRBV6-6 to TRBJ2-2; no clear D. The CDR3 consists of 10 residues. Germline CDR1 MNHNY, CDR2 SVGAGI (reference sequence). With 6 bases removed from V and 6 bases from J, the gap between germline ends came to 2 bases. The CDR3 DNA sequence: TGTGCCAGCAGGGCCGGGGAGCTGTTTTTT. Translating gives CASRAGELFF.

This clonotype was seen only a few times. The gene calls are TRBV5-6 and TRBJ2-1; maybe TRBD2 (6 bases). There are 15 residues in the CDR3. Deletions cut 2 bases from V and 0 bases from J, with 9 bases between. Germline V gene data show CDR1 as SGHDT and CDR2 as YYEEEE. The DNA for the CDR3 is TGTGCCAGCAGCTTCGTGGGGGGCTCCTACAATGAGCAGTTCTTC. Its protein product is CASSFVGGSYNEQFF. The full variable domain, its missing parts supplied by reference TRBV5-6 and TRBJ2-1, is DAGVTQSPTHLIKTRGQQVTLRCSPKSGHDTVSWYQQALGQGPQFIFQYYEEEERQRGNFPDRFSGHQFPNYSSELNVNALLLGDSALYLCASSFVGGSYNEQFFGPGTRLTVL.

The table lists this clonotype with many counts. The CDR3 coding sequence is TGCGCCAGCAGCTTGGGAGATCAAGAGACCCAGTACTTC. This sequence encodes CASSLGDQETQYF. The rearrangement links TRBV5-1 to TRBJ2-5; no clear D. Deletions cut 0 bases from V and 2 bases from J, with 5 bases between. This CDR3 has 13 amino acids. Germline CDR1 SGHRS, CDR2 YFSETQ.

This clonotype was detected many times. The chain employs TRBV19 and TRBJ1-5, with TRBD1 as a possible D gene (6 bases). CDR1 and CDR2 (germline): LNHDA, SQIVND (reference sequence). With 3 bases removed from V and 2 bases from J, the gap between germline ends came to 14 bases. This CDR3 has 16 amino acids. CDR3 residues: CASSITSQGRNQPQHF. In DNA, the CDR3 is TGTGCCAGTAGTATCACCTCACAGGGACGCAATCAGCCCCAGCATTTT.

The chain combines TRBV24-1 with TRBJ1-2; TRBD1 matches 9 bases. The CDR3 spans 13 residues. The V and J ends lost 9 bases and 3 bases, in that order; junction bases with no gene match: 4. Germline lookup yields CDR1 KGHDR and CDR2 SFDVKD. CDR3 bases: TGTGCCACCTCAAGACAGGGGGACTATGGCTACACCTTC. It encodes CATSRQGDYGYTF.

The chain recombines TRBV7-2 with TRBJ2-3, with D possibly being TRBD2 (6 bases). The CDR3 is 13 amino acids. V shed 5 bases and J shed 7 bases, with 13 bases lying between them. CDR1 is SGHTA, CDR2 FQGNSA, per germline. In nucleotides, the CDR3 is TGTGCCAGCAGCCCCCAGCGGGCGTATACGCAGTATTTT. Translation gives CASSPQRAYTQYF.